This paragraph reports one TCR beta chain. The sample originates from a study of blood T cell repertoires in COVID-19. For the study at large: From the United States, Italy and Spain came samples of acute and convalescent COVID-19. Nucleic acid was either cDNA or gDNA, and it came from T cells, B-cell-depleted T cells, or PBMCs.

Per the original data handling: Reference gene primer amplification in the assay estimated nucleated cell counts. TCRdb keeps only in-frame clones here, not all; method: immunoSEQ multiplex PCR. V, J and clone size reflect that table, while D and trimming were determined from the DNA. The sample lists some 250,000 clones, roughly 90% seen once, with over 2% in the top ten. Germline V gene lookup returns CDR1 MGHRA and CDR2 YSYEKL. Trimming at V came to 3 bases and at J to 10 bases, leaving 10 bases not matched to a gene. The CDR3 totals 15 residues. Sequencing used peripheral blood. The TCR originated in a man aged 25 to 40 who had recovered from COVID-19. The J gene is TRBJ2-1, the V gene TRBV4-1; 9 bases line up with TRBD1. CDR3 nucleotide sequence: TGCGCCAGCAGCCATCCTAATCTGGGACAGGGCGAGCAGTTCTTC. This codes for CASSHPNLGQGEQFF.